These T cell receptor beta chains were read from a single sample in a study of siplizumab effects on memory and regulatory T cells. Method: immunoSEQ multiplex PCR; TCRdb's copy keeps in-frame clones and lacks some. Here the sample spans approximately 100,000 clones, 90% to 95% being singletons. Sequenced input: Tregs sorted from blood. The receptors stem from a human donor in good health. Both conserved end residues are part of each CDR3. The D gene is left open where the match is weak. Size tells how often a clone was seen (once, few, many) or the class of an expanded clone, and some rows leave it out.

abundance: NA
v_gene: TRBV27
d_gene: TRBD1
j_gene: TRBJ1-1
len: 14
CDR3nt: TGTGCCAGCAGTCTGGGACAGGTGAACACTGAAGCTTTCTTT
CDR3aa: CASSLGQVNTEAFF

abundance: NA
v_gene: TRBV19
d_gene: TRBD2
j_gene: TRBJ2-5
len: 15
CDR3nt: TGTGCCAGTAGTATTTCGAGCGGGAGGAAAGAGACCCAGTACTTC
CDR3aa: CASSISSGRKETQYF

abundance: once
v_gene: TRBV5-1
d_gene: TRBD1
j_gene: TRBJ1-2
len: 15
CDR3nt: TGCGCCAGCAGCTTGAGACCAGGGGGCGAGTATGGCTACACCTTC
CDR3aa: CASSLRPGGEYGYTF

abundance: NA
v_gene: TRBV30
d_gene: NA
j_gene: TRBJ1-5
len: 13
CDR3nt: TGTGCCTGGAGAAGGGGGGGTAATCAGCCCCAGCATTTT
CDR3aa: CAWRRGGNQPQHF

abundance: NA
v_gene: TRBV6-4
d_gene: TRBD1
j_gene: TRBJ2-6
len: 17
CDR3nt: TGTGCCAGCAGTGACGGGACAGGGGTCTCTGGGGCCAACGTCCTGACTTTC
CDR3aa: CASSDGTGVSGANVLTF

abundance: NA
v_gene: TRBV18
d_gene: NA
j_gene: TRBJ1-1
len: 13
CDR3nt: TGTGCCAGCTCATGGTCGGGGTTCACTGAAGCTTTCTTT
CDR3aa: CASSWSGFTEAFF

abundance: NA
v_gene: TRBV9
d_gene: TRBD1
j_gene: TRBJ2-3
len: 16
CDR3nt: TGTGCCAGCAGCGTAGGAGGACAGGGGATTACAGATACGCAGTATTTT
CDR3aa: CASSVGGQGITDTQYF

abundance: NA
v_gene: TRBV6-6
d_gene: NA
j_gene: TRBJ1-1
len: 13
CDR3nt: TGTGCCAGCAGACGCGGACGGAACACTGAAGCTTTCTTT
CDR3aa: CASRRGRNTEAFF

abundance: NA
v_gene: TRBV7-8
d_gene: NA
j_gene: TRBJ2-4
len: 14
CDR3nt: TGTGCCAGCAGCTTAGTACCGACGGGGAACATTCAGTACTTC
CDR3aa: CASSLVPTGNIQYF

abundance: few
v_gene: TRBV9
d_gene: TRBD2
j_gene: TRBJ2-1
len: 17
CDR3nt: TGTGCCAGCAGCGTGATTCCGGGACTAGCGGGAGGGGATGAGCAGTTCTTC
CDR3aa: CASSVIPGLAGGDEQFF

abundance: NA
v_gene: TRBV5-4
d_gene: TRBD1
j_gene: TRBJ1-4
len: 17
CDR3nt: TGTGCCAGCAGCCAAGGGATAGGGACAGGGACTAATGAAAAACTGTTTTTT
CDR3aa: CASSQGIGTGTNEKLFF

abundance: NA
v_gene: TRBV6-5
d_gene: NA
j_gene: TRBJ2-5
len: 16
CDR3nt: TGTGCCAGCAGTTACTCGAAGGGCCCCTCCGGGGAGACCCAGTACTTC
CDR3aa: CASSYSKGPSGETQYF

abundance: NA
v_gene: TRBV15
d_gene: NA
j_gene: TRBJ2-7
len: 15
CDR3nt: TGTGCCACCAGTACCCCCGGGACGGTCACCTACGAGCAGTACTTC
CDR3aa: CATSTPGTVTYEQYF

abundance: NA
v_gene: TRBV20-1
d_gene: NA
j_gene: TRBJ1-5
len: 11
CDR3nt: TGCAGTGCTAGAGATAGGATAACCCTGCATTTT
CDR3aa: CSARDRITLHF

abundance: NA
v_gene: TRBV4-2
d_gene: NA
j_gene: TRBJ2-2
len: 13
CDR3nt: TGTGCCAGCTCGATGGTTAGCGCGGGGGAGCTGTTTTTT
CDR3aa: CASSMVSAGELFF

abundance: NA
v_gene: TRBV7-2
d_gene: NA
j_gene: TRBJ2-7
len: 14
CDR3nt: TGTGCCAGCAGCTTAGATGCGGTGAACTACGAGCAGTACTTC
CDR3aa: CASSLDAVNYEQYF

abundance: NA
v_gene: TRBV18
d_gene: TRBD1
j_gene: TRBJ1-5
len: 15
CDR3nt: TGTGCCAGCTCCCCCGGGACAGGGCTTTTTCAGCCCCAGCATTTT
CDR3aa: CASSPGTGLFQPQHF

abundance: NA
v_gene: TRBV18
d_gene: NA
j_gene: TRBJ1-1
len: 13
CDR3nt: TGTGCCAGCTCAGAACGGAGGATCACTGAAGCTTTCTTT
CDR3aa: CASSERRITEAFF

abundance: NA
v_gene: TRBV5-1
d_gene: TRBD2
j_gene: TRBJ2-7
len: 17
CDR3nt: TGCGCCAGCAGCTTGGTTACTAGCGGGAGTTTTAGACACGAGCAGTACTTC
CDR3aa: CASSLVTSGSFRHEQYF

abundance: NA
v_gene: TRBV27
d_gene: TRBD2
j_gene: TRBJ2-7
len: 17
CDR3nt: TGTGCCAGCAGTTTAGGGCTTGGGGGCGGGAGGATTAATGAGCAGTACTTC
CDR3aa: CASSLGLGGGRINEQYF

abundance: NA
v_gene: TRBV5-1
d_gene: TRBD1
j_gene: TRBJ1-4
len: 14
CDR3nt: TGCGCCAGCAGCTTCAGGGGGCGCGATGAAAAACTGTTTTTT
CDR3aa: CASSFRGRDEKLFF

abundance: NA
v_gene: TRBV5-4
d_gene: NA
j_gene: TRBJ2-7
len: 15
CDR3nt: TGTGCCAGCAGCTCAAGTACAGGCAAACTCTACGAGCAGTACTTC
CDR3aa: CASSSSTGKLYEQYF